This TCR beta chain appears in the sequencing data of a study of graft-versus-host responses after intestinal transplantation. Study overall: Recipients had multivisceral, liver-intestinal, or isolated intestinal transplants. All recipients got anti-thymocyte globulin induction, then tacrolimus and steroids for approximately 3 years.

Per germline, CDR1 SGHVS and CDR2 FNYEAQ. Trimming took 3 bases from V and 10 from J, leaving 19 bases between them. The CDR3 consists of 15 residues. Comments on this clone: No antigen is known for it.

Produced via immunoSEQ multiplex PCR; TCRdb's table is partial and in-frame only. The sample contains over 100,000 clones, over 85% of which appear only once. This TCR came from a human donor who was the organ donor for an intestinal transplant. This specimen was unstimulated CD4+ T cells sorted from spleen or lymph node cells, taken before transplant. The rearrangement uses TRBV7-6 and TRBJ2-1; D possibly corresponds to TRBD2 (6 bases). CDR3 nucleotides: TGTGCCAGCAGCTTGTCGCCGGACTATTCAGACGAGCAGTTCTTC. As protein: CASSLSPDYSDEQFF.